This T cell receptor (beta chain) was documented in a study of CD8+ T cells in alopecia areata. Study overall: Tofacitinib dosing lasted 6 to 18 months, which was then followed by 6 months off drug.

The CDR3 is made up of 15 amino acids. Losses at the gene ends were 3 bases for V and 4 bases for J; bases not matched to a gene: 9. Germline CDR1 reads SQVTM; CDR2 reads ANQGSEA. Reverse transcribed after extraction, RNA yielded cDNA as the sequencing template. Only in-frame clones appear in the TCRdb table, and some are missing; sequencing was by immunoSEQ multiplex PCR. Of some 200,000 clones listed, about 60% are singletons. The treatment denotes: oral pan-JAK inhibitor, 5-10 mg twice daily. The TCR sequence derives from a human donor with alopecia areata. Sequencing was performed on CD4+ T cells sorted from blood, taken at week 4, from a patient treated with tofacitinib. The V call is TRBV29-1, the J call TRBJ2-7, with TRBD1 matching over 10 bases. CDR3 loop: CSVDSSGQGGYEQYF. For the CDR3, the DNA is TGCAGCGTTGATTCATCAGGACAGGGGGGTTACGAGCAGTACTTC.